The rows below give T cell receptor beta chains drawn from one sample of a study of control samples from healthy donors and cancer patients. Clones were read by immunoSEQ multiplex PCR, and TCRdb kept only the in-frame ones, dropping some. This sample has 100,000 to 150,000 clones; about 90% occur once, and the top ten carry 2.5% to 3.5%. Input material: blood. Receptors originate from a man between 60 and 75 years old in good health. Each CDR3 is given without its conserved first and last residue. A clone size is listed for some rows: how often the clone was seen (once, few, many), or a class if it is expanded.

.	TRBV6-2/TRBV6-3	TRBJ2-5	ASSSPGQGGTQY
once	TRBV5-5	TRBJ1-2	ASSPGQGVRGYT
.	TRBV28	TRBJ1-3	ASSFYTGSSGNTIY
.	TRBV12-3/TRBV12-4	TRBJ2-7	ASSLERSYEQY
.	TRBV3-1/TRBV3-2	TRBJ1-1	ASSQDTGQGEAF
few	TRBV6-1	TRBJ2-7	ASSDGTGSGNEQY
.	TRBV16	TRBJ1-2	ASSQSPLGRLYGYT
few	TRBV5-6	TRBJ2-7	ASSLTHRGVRSSYEQY
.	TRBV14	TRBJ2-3	ASSNRATDTQY
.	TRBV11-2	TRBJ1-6	ASSLGEGNSPLH
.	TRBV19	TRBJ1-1	ASSIEDGGNTEAF
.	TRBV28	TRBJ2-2	ASSLWGRGTGELF
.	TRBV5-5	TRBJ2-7	ASRWGLAGIYEQY
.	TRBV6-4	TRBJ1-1	ASRDSDRNTEAF
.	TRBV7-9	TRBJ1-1	ASSGTIGGMNTEAF
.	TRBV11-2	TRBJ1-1	ASSHLTEAF
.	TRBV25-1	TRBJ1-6	ASSESRGYGSPLH
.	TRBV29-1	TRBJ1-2	SVDPLLGTVYGYT
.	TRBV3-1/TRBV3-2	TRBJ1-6	ASNNRGRGSPLH
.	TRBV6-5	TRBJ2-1	ASSQNPTGLAQF
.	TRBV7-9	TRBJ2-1	ASSLSGNNEQF
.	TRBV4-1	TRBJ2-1	ASSPRGGRGPNEQF
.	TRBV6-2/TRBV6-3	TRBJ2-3	ASTPRSITTDTQY
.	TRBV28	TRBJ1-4	ASSRQGWLATNEKLF
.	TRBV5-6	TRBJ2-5	ASSKWLERY
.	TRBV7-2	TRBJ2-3	ASSLRDFTDTQY